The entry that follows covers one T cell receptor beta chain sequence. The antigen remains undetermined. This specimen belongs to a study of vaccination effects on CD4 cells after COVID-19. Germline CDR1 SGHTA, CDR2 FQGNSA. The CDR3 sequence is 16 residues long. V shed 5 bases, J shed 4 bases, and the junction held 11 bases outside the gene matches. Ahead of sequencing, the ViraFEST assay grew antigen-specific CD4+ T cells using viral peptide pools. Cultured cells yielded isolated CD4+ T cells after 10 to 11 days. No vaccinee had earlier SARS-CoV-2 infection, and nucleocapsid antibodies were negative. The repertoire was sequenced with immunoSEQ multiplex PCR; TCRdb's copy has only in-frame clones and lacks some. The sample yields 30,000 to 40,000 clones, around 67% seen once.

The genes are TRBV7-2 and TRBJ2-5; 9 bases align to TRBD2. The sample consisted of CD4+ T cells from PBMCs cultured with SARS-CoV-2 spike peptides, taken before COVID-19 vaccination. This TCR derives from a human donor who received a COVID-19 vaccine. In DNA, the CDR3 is TGTGCCAGCAGCCTACTAGCGGGTACCAGGAGAGAGACCCAGTACTTC. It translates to CASSLLAGTRRETQYF.